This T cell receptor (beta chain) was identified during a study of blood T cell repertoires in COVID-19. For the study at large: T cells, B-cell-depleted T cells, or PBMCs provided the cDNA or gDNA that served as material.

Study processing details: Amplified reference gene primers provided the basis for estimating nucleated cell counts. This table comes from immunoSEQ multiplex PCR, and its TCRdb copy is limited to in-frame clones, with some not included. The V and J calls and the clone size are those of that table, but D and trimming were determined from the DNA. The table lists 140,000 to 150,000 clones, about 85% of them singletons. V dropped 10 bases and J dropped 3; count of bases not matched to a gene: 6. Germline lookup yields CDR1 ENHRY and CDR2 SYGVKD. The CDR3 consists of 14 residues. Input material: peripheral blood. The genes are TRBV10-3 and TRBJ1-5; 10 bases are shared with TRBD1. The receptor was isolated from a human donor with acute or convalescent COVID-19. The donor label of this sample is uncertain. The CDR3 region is CATGQGENNQPQHF. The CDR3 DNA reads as TGTGCCACAGGACAGGGGGAGAACAATCAGCCCCAGCATTTT.